This TCR beta chain was captured in a study of blood T cell repertoires in COVID-19. Libraries were prepared by immunoSEQ multiplex PCR; TCRdb keeps only in-frame clonotypes and omits some of them. The data contain 68,000 or so clones, 65% to 80% of them singletons. Germline V gives CDR1 KGHSH, CDR2 LQKENI. The germline V and J ends were trimmed by 3 bases and 5 bases, with 8 bases remaining between them. CDR3 length equals 13 residues. The sequenced sample consisted of peripheral blood. The chain employs TRBV18 and TRBJ1-5; D uncertain. This TCR was sampled from a human donor in a cohort sampled during active COVID-19. The CDR3 DNA is TGTGCCAGCTCACCGCAGAGGGATCAGCCCCAGCATTTT. Its translation is CASSPQRDQPQHF.